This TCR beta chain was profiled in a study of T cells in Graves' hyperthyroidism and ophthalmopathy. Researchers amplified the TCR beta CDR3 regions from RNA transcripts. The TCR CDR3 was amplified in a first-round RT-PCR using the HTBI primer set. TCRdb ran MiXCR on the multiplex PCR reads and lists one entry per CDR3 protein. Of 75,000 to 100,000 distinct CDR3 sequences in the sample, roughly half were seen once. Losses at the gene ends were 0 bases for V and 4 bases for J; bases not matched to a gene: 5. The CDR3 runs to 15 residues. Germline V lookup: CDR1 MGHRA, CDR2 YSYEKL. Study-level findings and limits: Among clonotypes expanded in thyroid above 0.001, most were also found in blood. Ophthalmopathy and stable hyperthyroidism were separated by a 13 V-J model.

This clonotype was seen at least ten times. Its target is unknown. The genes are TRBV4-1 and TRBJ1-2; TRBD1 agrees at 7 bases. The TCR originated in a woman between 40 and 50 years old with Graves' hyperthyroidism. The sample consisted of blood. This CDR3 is CASSQDWTGSYGYTF. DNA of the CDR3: TGCGCCAGCAGCCAAGATTGGACAGGTTCCTATGGCTACACCTTC.